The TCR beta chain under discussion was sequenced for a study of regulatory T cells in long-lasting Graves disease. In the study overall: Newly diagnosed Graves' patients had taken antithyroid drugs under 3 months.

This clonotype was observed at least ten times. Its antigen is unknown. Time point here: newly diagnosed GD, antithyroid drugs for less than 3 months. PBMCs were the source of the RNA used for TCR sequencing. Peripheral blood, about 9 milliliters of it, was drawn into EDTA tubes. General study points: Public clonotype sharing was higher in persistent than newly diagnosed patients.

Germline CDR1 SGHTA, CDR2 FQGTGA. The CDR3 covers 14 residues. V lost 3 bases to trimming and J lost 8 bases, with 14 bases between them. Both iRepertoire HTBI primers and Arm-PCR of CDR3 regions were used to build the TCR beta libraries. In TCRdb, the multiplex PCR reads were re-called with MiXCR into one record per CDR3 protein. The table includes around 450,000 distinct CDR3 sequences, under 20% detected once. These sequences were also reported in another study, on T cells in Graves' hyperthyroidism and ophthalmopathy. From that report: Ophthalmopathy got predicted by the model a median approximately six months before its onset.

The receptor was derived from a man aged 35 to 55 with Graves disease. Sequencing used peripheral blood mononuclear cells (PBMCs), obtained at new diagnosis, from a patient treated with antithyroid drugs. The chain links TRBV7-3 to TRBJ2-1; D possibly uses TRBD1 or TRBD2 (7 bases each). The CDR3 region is CASSLAGGGDEQFF. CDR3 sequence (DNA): TGTGCCAGCAGCTTGGCAGGGGGGGGAGATGAGCAGTTCTTC.